This T cell receptor (beta chain) is from a study of blood T cells in healthy people across ages. In its sample, this clonotype was seen a few times. Then a second PCR, running roughly 7 to 12 cycles, was carried out with a sample-barcoded 5' primer and a J-beta primer mix. From the 5' RACE reads, TCRdb called clonotypes with MiXCR, one entry per CDR3 protein. The table has about 680,000 distinct CDR3 sequences, roughly 49% seen once. There are 16 residues in the CDR3. Deletions cut 0 bases from V and 0 bases from J, with 12 bases between. Germline CDR1 and CDR2: LGHNA and YNFKEQ. The sample comprised blood. This TCR was recovered from a woman aged 60-75 years in good health. V gene TRBV4-2 combines with J gene TRBJ2-7, with D possibly being TRBD2 (6 bases). CDR3 loop: CASSQEGGGSSYEQYF. CDR3 coding DNA: TGTGCCAGCAGCCAAGAAGGTGGGGGGAGCTCCTACGAGCAGTACTTC.